A single sample gave rise to the 21 T cell receptor beta chains below, sequenced in a study of blood T cell repertoires in COVID-19. The table came from immunoSEQ multiplex PCR; TCRdb's copy has only in-frame clones and leaves some out. Altogether some 210,000 clones are present, around 84% being singletons, with the ten largest covering 15% to 20%. The specimen was peripheral blood. The receptors were sampled from a human donor in a cohort sampled during active COVID-19.

The rearrangement joins TRBV9 to TRBJ1-4; 8 nucleotides agree with TRBD1. The CDR3 is 15 residues long. CDR1 SGDLS and CDR2 YYNGEE come from the germline V gene. Germline trimming cut 4 bases from V and 7 bases from J; bases unmatched to any gene: 9. This chain's CDR3 is CASSPRQGSGEKLFF. For the CDR3, the DNA is TGTGCCAGCAGCCCTAGACAGGGGAGCGGTGAAAAACTGTTTTTT.

The V and J genes are TRBV10-3 and TRBJ2-1; a weak D match, TRBD2 (7 bases). The length of the CDR3 is 16 residues. Germline-derived CDR1 and CDR2 are ENHRY and SYGVKD. Trimming took off 2 bases at V and 2 bases at J, with 13 bases between the two ends. The CDR3 nucleotides read TGTGCCATCAGTGAGAGGGCGGGGGCAACCTACAATGAGCAGTTCTTC. This codes for CAISERAGATYNEQFF.

V is TRBV7-9 and J is TRBJ2-5; D might be TRBD1 (5 bases). Trimming removed 2 bases at V and 2 bases at J, with 6 bases between. The CDR3 extends over 13 amino acids. Germline V gives CDR1 SEHNR, CDR2 FQNEAQ (reference sequence). The CDR3 region has the DNA TGTGCCAGCAGCTTAAGGGGTCAAGAGACCCAGTACTTC. Its translation is CASSLRGQETQYF.

The J gene is TRBJ2-5, the V gene TRBV15, with 14 bases aligning to TRBD2. The CDR3 spans 21 residues. The germline V gene has CDR1 LNHNV and CDR2 YYDKDF (reference sequence). With V trimmed by 2 bases and J by 0 bases, 14 bases remained unmatched. The CDR3 is CATSRPYMGLAGEAYQETQYF. The CDR3 DNA reads as TGTGCCACCAGCAGACCTTACATGGGACTAGCGGGGGAAGCGTACCAAGAGACCCAGTACTTC.

The chain is built from TRBV19 and TRBJ1-5; TRBD1 matches 7 bases. The length of the CDR3 is 13 residues. Per germline, CDR1 LNHDA and CDR2 SQIVND (reference sequence). The V segment lost 9 bases and the J segment 10 bases; nucleotides outside the gene matches: 12. The CDR3 bases are TGTGCCAGCCACAGGGGAAGCTCGGGACCCCAGCATTTT. It is translated as CASHRGSSGPQHF.

The gene calls are TRBV6-1 and TRBJ2-7; maybe TRBD1 (5 bases). CDR1 MNHNS and CDR2 SASEGT come from the germline V gene. V shed 0 bases and J shed 3 bases, with 12 bases lying between them. The CDR3 consists of 15 residues. The CDR3 is CASSEAGYTGYEQYF. The CDR3 DNA follows: TGTGCCAGCAGTGAAGCCGGGTACACAGGCTACGAGCAGTACTTC.

This rearrangement joins TRBV19 to TRBJ1-5; a possible D gene is TRBD1 (5 bases). The CDR3 is made up of 14 amino acids. Trimming left V 3 bases short and J 7 bases short, with 13 bases between. Germline V gene lookup returns CDR1 LNHDA and CDR2 SQIVND (reference sequence). In DNA form, the CDR3 reads TGTGCCAGTAGTATGTCCAGGGTGGGACAGCCCCAGCATTTT. Translated, it gives CASSMSRVGQPQHF.

The chain recombines TRBV11-2 with TRBJ2-5; perhaps TRBD2 as D (5 bases). V was clipped by 5 bases and J by 0 bases, with 7 bases between them. The V gene's germline CDR1 is SGHAT and CDR2 FQNNGV. This CDR3 contains 13 residues. The CDR3 DNA is TGTGCCAGCAGCCGGGGATACCAAGAGACCCAGTACTTC. It translates to CASSRGYQETQYF.

V is TRBV5-1 and J is TRBJ2-3; D call uncertain. Germline V gene data show CDR1 as SGHRS and CDR2 as YFSETQ. V was shortened by 2 bases and J by 2 bases, with 12 bases between the two germline ends. The CDR3 is made up of 15 amino acids. This CDR3 reads CASSFRSPHTDTQYF. As DNA, the CDR3 is TGCGCCAGCAGCTTCCGGTCCCCCCACACAGATACGCAGTATTTT.

This chain uses TRBV11-2 with TRBJ1-2; D possibly corresponds to TRBD1 (5 bases). Germline CDR1 is SGHAT and CDR2 is FQNNGV. CDR3 length: 14 amino acids. V lost 5 bases and J lost 6, with 16 bases in between. Written as DNA, the CDR3 is TGTGCCAGCAGCGAGACTACCCGGGGGGATGGCTACACCTTC. Translation gives CASSETTRGDGYTF.

The chain couples TRBV2 to TRBJ2-7; D gene uncertain. The CDR3 contains 13 residues. Germline CDR1 reads SNHLY; CDR2 reads FYNNEI. V lost 7 bases and J 5 bases, leaving 15 bases between the germline ends. The CDR3 DNA is TGTGCCAGCACTTCATCAGGCGACCACGAGCAGTACGTC. Translating gives CASTSSGDHEQYV.

This chain joins TRBV28 and TRBJ2-7; no clear D gene. V was shortened by 4 bases and J by 3 bases, with 4 bases between the two germline ends. The CDR3 is 11 residues long. Germline CDR1 and CDR2: MDHEN and SYDVKM. The CDR3 loop is CASSSYYEQYF. CDR3 DNA: TGTGCCAGCAGTTCCTACTACGAGCAGTACTTC.

This clone was seen many times. This rearrangement joins TRBV4-2 to TRBJ2-5; a weak D match, TRBD1 (5 bases). CDR1 is LGHNA and CDR2 is YNFKEQ in the germline V gene. Trimming stripped 1 base from V and 5 bases from J, with 20 bases between. The CDR3 consists of 17 residues. The chain's CDR3 is CASSQVSGAVEDETQYF. CDR3 bases: TGTGCCAGCAGCCAAGTTAGTGGGGCGGTCGAGGACGAGACCCAGTACTTC.

This clone was observed once. The gene calls are TRBV21-1 and TRBJ2-1; TRBD2 was called by the table and not checked on the DNA. TRBV21-1 is shown as a pseudogene. The CDR3 has 17 amino acids. CDR3 bases: TGTGCCAGCAGCAAGGAACTTAGCGGGGGGTCCTACAATGAGCAGTTCTTC. The encoded protein is CASSKELSGGSYNEQFF.

The chain uses TRBV6-6 and TRBJ1-6; D is undetermined. Trimming cost V 6 bases and J 14 bases, with 11 bases left between them. The CDR3 extends over 11 amino acids. The germline gives CDR1 MNHNY, CDR2 SVGAGI (reference sequence). The CDR3, as DNA: TGTGCCAGCAGGAAATATGAGGCCCTCCACTTT. Amino acid sequence: CASRKYEALHF.

The J gene is TRBJ1-1, the V gene TRBV30, with 9 bases fitting TRBD1. Germline V gene data show CDR1 as GTSNPN and CDR2 as SVGIG (reference sequence). After removal of 5 bases from V and 4 bases from J, the junction contained 5 bases not matched to a gene. The CDR3 extends over 13 amino acids. The CDR3 protein is CAWDTGGGTEAFF. The CDR3, as DNA: TGTGCCTGGGACACAGGGGGCGGCACTGAAGCTTTCTTT.

The chain has TRBV2 and TRBJ1-3; possible D gene TRBD1, 6 bases. The germline V gene encodes CDR1 SNHLY and CDR2 FYNNEI. There are 14 residues in the CDR3. V shed 8 bases and J shed 0 bases, with 11 bases lying between them. The CDR3 coding sequence is TGTGCCAGCTATGGACAGATCTCTGGAAACACCATATATTTT. Protein: CASYGQISGNTIYF.

This clone was picked up a small number of times. The CDR3: CASRLLTGSEGTQYF. The DNA of the CDR3 is TGTGCCAGCAGACTCTTAACCGGGAGTGAGGGGACCCAGTACTTC. The chain has TRBV3-1 (or the pseudogene TRBV3-2) and TRBJ2-5; a weak D match, TRBD2 (6 bases). V shed 6 bases and J shed 7 bases, with 21 bases lying between them. The CDR3 is 15 amino acids. Germline V gene data show CDR1 as LGHDT and CDR2 as YNNKEL (reference sequence).

The chain is built from TRBV6-5 and TRBJ1-1; a weak D match, TRBD1 (6 bases). CDR1 and CDR2 from the germline V gene are MNHEY and SVGAGI. The CDR3 length is 14 residues. V dropped 6 bases and J dropped 5 bases, with 16 bases sitting between them. CDR3 sequence (DNA): TGTGCCAGCAGGCAGGGAGGGGGGCGGACTGAAGCTTTCTTT. This gives the protein CASRQGGGRTEAFF.

The chain combines TRBV7-2 with TRBJ1-5, with 7 bases aligning to TRBD1. V lost 5 bases, J lost 4 bases, and 14 bases stayed unmatched. There are 17 residues in the CDR3. CDR1 and CDR2 (germline): SGHTA, FQGNSA. CDR3 in DNA: TGTGCCAGCAGCCCACCCGGTAGGGGGCATAGTAATCAGCCCCAGCATTTT. Protein: CASSPPGRGHSNQPQHF.

The chain links TRBV11-2 to TRBJ2-3, with 10 nucleotides matching TRBD2. This CDR3 region has 15 residues. The germline CDR1 and CDR2 sequences are SGHAT and FQNNGV. The V and J ends lost 4 bases and 1 base, in that order; junction bases with no gene match: 2. The CDR3 nucleotides are TGTGCCAGCAGCTACGGACTAGCGGGCACAGATACGCAGTATTTT. It yields the protein CASSYGLAGTDTQYF.